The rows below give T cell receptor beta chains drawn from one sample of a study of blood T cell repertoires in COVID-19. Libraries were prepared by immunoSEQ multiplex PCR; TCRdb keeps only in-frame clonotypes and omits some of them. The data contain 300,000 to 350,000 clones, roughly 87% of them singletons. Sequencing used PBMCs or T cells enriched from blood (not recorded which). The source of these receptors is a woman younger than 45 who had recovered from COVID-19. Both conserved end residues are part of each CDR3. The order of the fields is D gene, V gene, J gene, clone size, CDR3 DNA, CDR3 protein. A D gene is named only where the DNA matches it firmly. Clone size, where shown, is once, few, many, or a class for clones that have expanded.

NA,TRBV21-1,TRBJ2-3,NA,TGTGCCAGCAGTCACAGTAGGGACGGGACACACTACACTAGCGGGGGTTCCACAGATACGCAGTATTTT,CASSHSRDGTHYTSGGSTDTQYF
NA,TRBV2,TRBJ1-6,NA,TGTGCCAGCTTGAGAGGTTATAATTCACCCCTCCACTTT,CASLRGYNSPLHF
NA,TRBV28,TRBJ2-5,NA,TGTGCCAGCAGCACGCCTAGAGGCCAAGAGACCCAGTACTTC,CASSTPRGQETQYF
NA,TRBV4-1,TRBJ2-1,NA,TGCGCCAGCAGCCAACTTGTCCTAGTTGACAATGAGCAGTTCTTC,CASSQLVLVDNEQFF
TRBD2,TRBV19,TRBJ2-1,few,TGTGCCAGTAGTAGCCCTGCGGGGGGGTCCTACAATGAGCAGTTCTTC,CASSSPAGGSYNEQFF
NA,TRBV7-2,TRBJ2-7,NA,TGTGCCAGCAGACTAGCCCCGGACAGGAGCTCCTACGAGCAGTACTTC,CASRLAPDRSSYEQYF
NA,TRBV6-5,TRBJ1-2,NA,TGTGCCAGCAGTCCAACAACAGGGATGGGATATGGCTACACCTTC,CASSPTTGMGYGYTF
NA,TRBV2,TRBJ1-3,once,TGTGCCAGCAGTGTGTACAGTGTCTCTGGAAACACCATATATTTT,CASSVYSVSGNTIYF
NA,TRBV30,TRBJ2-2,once,TGTGCCTGGAAGAGGGTTCCTAGGGCCGGGGAGCTGTTTTTT,CAWKRVPRAGELFF
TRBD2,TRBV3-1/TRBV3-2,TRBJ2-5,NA,TGTGCCAGCAGCCAAGAACTAGCGGGGGGCCAAGAGACCCAGTACTTC,CASSQELAGGQETQYF
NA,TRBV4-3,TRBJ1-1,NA,TGCGCCAGCAGCCAAGCACAAGAGAACACTGAAGCTTTCTTT,CASSQAQENTEAFF
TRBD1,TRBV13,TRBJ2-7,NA,TGTGCCAGCAGCATGAACAGGGGGCGCGAGCAGTACTTC,CASSMNRGREQYF
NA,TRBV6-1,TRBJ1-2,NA,TGTGCCAGCAGTGAAGGGGGCCGGGACTATGGCTACACCTTC,CASSEGGRDYGYTF
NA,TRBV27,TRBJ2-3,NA,TGTGCCAGCAGTTGGAATAGAAGGGGGGGCGAAGGCACAGATACGCAGTATTTT,CASSWNRRGGEGTDTQYF
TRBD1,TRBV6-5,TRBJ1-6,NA,TGTGCCAGCAGTCGGGGGACAGGGAAGGACTCACCCCTCCACTTT,CASSRGTGKDSPLHF
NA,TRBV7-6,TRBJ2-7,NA,TGTGCCAGCAGCTTAGGCCGATGGGGCGAGGTCAGCGAGCAGTACTTC,CASSLGRWGEVSEQYF
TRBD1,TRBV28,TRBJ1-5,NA,TGTGCCAGCAGTTTTGCTCAGGGGGGTAGCAATCAGCCCCAGCATTTT,CASSFAQGGSNQPQHF
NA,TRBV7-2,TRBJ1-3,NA,TGTGCCAGCAGCTTAGGCGGGGGCACAGGAAACACCATATATTTT,CASSLGGGTGNTIYF
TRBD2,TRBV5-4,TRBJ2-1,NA,TGTGCCAGCAGCGCCGGGGGGAAAACCTACAATGAGCAGTTCTTC,CASSAGGKTYNEQFF
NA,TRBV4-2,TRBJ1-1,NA,TGTGCCAGCAGCCAAGATGTAGGGAGCACTGAAGCTTTCTTT,CASSQDVGSTEAFF
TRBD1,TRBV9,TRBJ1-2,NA,TGTGCCAGTTCCCGGACAGGGGGGAACTATGGCTACACCTTC,CASSRTGGNYGYTF
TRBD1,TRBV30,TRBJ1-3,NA,TGTGCCTGGAGGGGTAGTGCAAGGGTCGTCGGGACAGATGGAAACACCATATATTTT,CAWRGSARVVGTDGNTIYF
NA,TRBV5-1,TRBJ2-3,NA,TGCGCCAGCAGCTCCCTGGGGGGTCGAACCCTCACAGATACGCAGTATTTT,CASSSLGGRTLTDTQYF
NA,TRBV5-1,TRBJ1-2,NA,TGCGCCAGCAGCTTGGGGGACTCCCGTGGGTATGGCTACACCTTC,CASSLGDSRGYGYTF
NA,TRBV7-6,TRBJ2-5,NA,TGTGCCAGCAGGCAGAACCGAGAGACCCAGTACTTC,CASRQNRETQYF
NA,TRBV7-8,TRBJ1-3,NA,TGTGCCAGCAGCTCCAATCCCCTTCAGGGACTAGGAGGAAACACCATATATTTT,CASSSNPLQGLGGNTIYF
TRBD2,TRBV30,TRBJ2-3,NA,TGTGCCTGGACCCCAGGGAGGGCAGATACGCAGTATTTT,CAWTPGRADTQYF
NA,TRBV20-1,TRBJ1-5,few,TGCAGTGCTAGTAGGGGTGGGGATCAGCCCCAGCATTTT,CSASRGGDQPQHF
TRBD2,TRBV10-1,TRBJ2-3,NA,TGCGCCAGCAGTGAGGGGAAGCGGGGGAGCACAGATACGCAGTATTTT,CASSEGKRGSTDTQYF